Listed here are 16 T cell receptor beta chains from one sample, sequenced in a study of beta chain features in type 1 diabetes. The antigens these receptors bind are not known. cDNA synthesis used the whole RNA isolate, giving expressed TCRB sequences. Repertoires were generated with immunoSEQ multiplex PCR, while TCRdb's copy carries only in-frame clones and drops some. The table records fewer than 350,000 clones, approximately 15% of them present only once. Findings of the study overall: In all four CD4+ subsets, TCRB CDR3 length was significantly, moderately reduced in type 1 diabetes.

The sample consisted of naive CD4+ T cells from blood. These receptors all stem from a man younger than 35 with type 1 diabetes.

The genes are TRBV10-3 and TRBJ2-1, with D hard to call. The V and J ends lost 3 bases and 2 bases respectively, with 8 bases between them. Germline-derived CDR1 and CDR2 are ENHRY and SYGVKD. The CDR3 sequence is 14 residues long. This CDR3 is CAISDAAAYNEQFF. CDR3 bases: TGTGCCATCAGTGATGCTGCGGCCTACAATGAGCAGTTCTTC.

This clone was observed once. V usage is TRBV4-1 and J usage is TRBJ1-3, with TRBD1 matching 7 bases. Germline V gives CDR1 MGHRA, CDR2 YSYEKL. V was clipped by 3 bases and J by 1 base; unmatched bases: 9. The CDR3 loop spans 17 amino acids. The CDR3, as DNA: TGCGCCAGCAGCCAGCTCCCGGGACAGAGGTCTGGAAACACCATATATTTT. This translates into CASSQLPGQRSGNTIYF.

The chain has TRBV29-1 and TRBJ2-5, with TRBD2 matching 7 bases. Germline V CDR1 and CDR2: SQVTM, ANQGSEA. V gave up 3 bases and J gave up 7 bases; unmatched junction bases: 11. The CDR3 loop spans 14 amino acids. The CDR3 reads CSVDLGGEFGTQYF. The DNA of the CDR3 is TGCAGCGTTGATTTGGGAGGGGAGTTCGGGACCCAGTACTTC.

CDR3 region: CASSAPGLSSYNEQFF. As DNA, the CDR3 is TGTGCCAGCAGCGCCCCGGGACTCAGCTCCTACAATGAGCAGTTCTTC. The rearrangement uses TRBV9 and TRBJ2-1; possible D gene TRBD2, 6 bases. V was cut by 3 bases and J by 0 bases, with 13 bases left in between. This CDR3 is 16 amino acids long. Germline lookup yields CDR1 SGDLS and CDR2 YYNGEE.

The chain joins TRBV28 to TRBJ1-2; maybe TRBD1 (5 bases). Germline V gene lookup returns CDR1 MDHEN and CDR2 SYDVKM. The CDR3 consists of 14 residues. Trimming took 3 bases from V and 4 from J, leaving 12 bases between them. This CDR3 is CASSFSWQGYGYTF. CDR3 coding DNA: TGTGCCAGCAGTTTCTCTTGGCAGGGCTATGGCTACACCTTC.

This clone was observed a handful of times. V gene TRBV7-2 combines with J gene TRBJ2-5, with unresolved D. The CDR3 contains 16 residues. Germline V gene sequence: CDR1 SGHTA, CDR2 FQGNSA. Trimming removed 1 base at V and 5 bases at J, with 17 bases between. CDR3 DNA sequence: TGTGCCAGCAGCTTAGTAGGTCCGGGTAGTCCCGAGACCCAGTACTTC. Translation gives CASSLVGPGSPETQYF.

This chain joins TRBV7-2 and TRBJ2-1, with D uncertain. In germline, CDR1 is SGHTA, CDR2 FQGNSA. The V and J ends lost 5 bases and 5 bases respectively, with 16 bases between them. CDR3 length equals 15 residues. CDR3: CASSPTALKHNEQFF. The CDR3 DNA is TGTGCCAGCAGCCCTACTGCTCTTAAACACAATGAGCAGTTCTTC. Full variable domain (outside the CDR3, taken from reference TRBV7-2 and TRBJ2-1): GAGVSQSPSNKVTEKGKDVELRCDPISGHTALYWYRQSLGQGLEFLIYFQGNSAPDKSGLPSDRFSAERTGGSVSTLTIQRTQQEDSAVYLCASSPTALKHNEQFFGPGTRLTVL.

The chain carries TRBV4-3 and TRBJ2-5; D remains ambiguous. CDR1 and CDR2 (germline): LGHNA, YSLEER. This CDR3 contains 14 residues. V lost 0 bases and J 2 bases, leaving 7 bases between the germline ends. The DNA of the CDR3 is TGCGCCAGCAGCCAAGAGCGGCAGCAAGAGACCCAGTACTTC. This translates into CASSQERQQETQYF.

This clone was seen more than once but under ten times. V is TRBV30 and J is TRBJ1-6; 9 bases fit TRBD1. Germline V gene data show CDR1 as GTSNPN and CDR2 as SVGIG (reference sequence). The CDR3 length is 13 residues. With 6 bases clipped from V and 5 bases from J, the junction kept 2 bases outside the gene matches. The CDR3 DNA reads TGTGCCTGCCGGACAGGGGATAATTCACCCCTCCACTTT. It translates to CACRTGDNSPLHF.

The V call is TRBV9, the J call TRBJ1-1, with D tentatively TRBD1 (5 bases). This CDR3 has 15 amino acids. CDR1 is SGDLS, CDR2 YYNGEE, per germline. Trimming shortened V by 4 bases and J by 4 bases, and 17 bases separated the two germline ends. The CDR3 nucleotides are TGTGCCAGCAGCCCACTCGGGGGATTAGGCACTGAAGCTTTCTTT. Translated, it gives CASSPLGGLGTEAFF.

The chain employs TRBV13 and TRBJ1-1; D is possibly TRBD1 (6 bases). V was pared by 5 bases and J by 2 bases, with 15 bases between. The CDR3 sequence is 15 residues long. Germline values: CDR1 PRHDT, CDR2 FYEKMQ (reference sequence). CDR3 DNA sequence: TGTGCCAGCAGCCAACACCGGGACACAAACACTGAAGCTTTCTTT. This sequence encodes CASSQHRDTNTEAFF. Drawing the rest from reference TRBV13 and TRBJ1-1, the complete variable domain is AAGVIQSPRHLIKEKRETATLKCYPIPRHDTVYWYQQGPGQDPQFLISFYEKMQSDKGSIPDRFSAQQFSDYHSELNMSSLELGDSALYFCASSQHRDTNTEAFFGQGTRLTVV.

This clone occurred a few times. The chain uses TRBV5-1 and TRBJ2-1; 13 bases line up with TRBD2. The V segment lost 4 bases and the J segment 9 bases; nucleotides outside the gene matches: 4. This CDR3 region has 14 residues. Germline CDR1 and CDR2: SGHRS and YFSETQ. Here the CDR3 DNA reads TGCGCCAGCAGCAAAGGACTAGCGGGAGCTGAGCAGTTCTTC. This sequence encodes CASSKGLAGAEQFF. Together with reference TRBV5-1 and TRBJ2-1, the CDR3 gives the full variable domain: KAGVTQTPRYLIKTRGQQVTLSCSPISGHRSVSWYQQTPGQGLQFLFEYFSETQRNKGNFPGRFSGRQFSNSRSEMNVSTLELGDSALYLCASSKGLAGAEQFFGPGTRLTVL.

This clone has only a few counts. The chain employs TRBV15 and TRBJ1-5; D remains unclear. Germline CDR1 and CDR2: LNHNV and YYDKDF (reference sequence). This CDR3 contains 15 residues. The V gene lost 0 bases and the J gene lost 0 bases, with 6 bases spanning the gap. CDR3 bases: TGTGCCACCAGCAGAGAGAGCCATAGCAATCAGCCCCAGCATTTT. Translating gives CATSRESHSNQPQHF.

This clone was picked up a small number of times. The CDR3: CASSWHGNTIYF. The CDR3 coding sequence is TGTGCCAGCAGCTGGCATGGAAACACCATATATTTT. V and J are TRBV7-9 and TRBJ1-3, with no clear D. CDR1 and CDR2 from the germline V gene are SEHNR and FQNEAQ (reference sequence). V lost 4 bases and J lost 3, with 4 bases in between. The CDR3 spans 12 residues.

This clone was observed a handful of times. The chain combines TRBV7-2 with TRBJ1-5; D is possibly TRBD1 (5 bases). V lost 4 bases and J lost 0, with 10 bases in between. CDR3 length: 15 amino acids. The germline V gene encodes CDR1 SGHTA and CDR2 FQGNSA. The CDR3 loop is CASSSQGYSNQPQHF. The CDR3 DNA sequence: TGTGCCAGCAGCTCCCAGGGATATAGCAATCAGCCCCAGCATTTT.

The V and J genes are TRBV27 and TRBJ1-2; no definite D call. Trimming stripped 2 bases from V and 8 bases from J, with 15 bases between. Germline V gives CDR1 MNHEY, CDR2 SMNVEV (reference sequence). This CDR3 has 14 amino acids. Here the CDR3 DNA reads TGTGCCAGCAGTTTAATTCACCTAGCATCAGGCTACACCTTC. Amino acids: CASSLIHLASGYTF.